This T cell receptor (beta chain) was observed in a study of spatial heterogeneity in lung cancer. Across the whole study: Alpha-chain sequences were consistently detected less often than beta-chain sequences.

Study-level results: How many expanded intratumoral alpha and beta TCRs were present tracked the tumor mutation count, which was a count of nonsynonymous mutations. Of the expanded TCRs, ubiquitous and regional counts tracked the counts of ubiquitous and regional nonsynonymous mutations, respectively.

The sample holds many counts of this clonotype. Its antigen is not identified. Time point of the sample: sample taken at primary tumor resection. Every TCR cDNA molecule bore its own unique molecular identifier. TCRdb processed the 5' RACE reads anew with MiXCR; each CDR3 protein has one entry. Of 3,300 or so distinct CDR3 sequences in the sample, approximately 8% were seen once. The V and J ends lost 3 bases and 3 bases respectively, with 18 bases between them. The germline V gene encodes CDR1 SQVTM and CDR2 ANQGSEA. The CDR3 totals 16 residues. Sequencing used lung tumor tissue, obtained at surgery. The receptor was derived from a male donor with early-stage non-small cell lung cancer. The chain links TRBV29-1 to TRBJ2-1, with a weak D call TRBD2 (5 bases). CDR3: CSVDFSEGEDYNEQFF. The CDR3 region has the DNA TGCAGCGTTGATTTCTCAGAGGGAGAGGACTACAATGAGCAGTTCTTC.